A selection of T cell receptor beta chains follows, all from one sample in a study of T cells in localized non-small cell lung cancer. Libraries were prepared by immunoSEQ multiplex PCR; TCRdb keeps only in-frame clonotypes and omits some of them. The sample has about 78,000 clones, about 83% seen once. The sequencing used peripheral blood, collected before any cancer treatment. These receptor sequences come from a man aged 40 to 75 with stage I lung adenocarcinoma. Both conserved end residues are part of each CDR3. D genes are given only for firm matches. Size tells how often a clone was seen (once, few, many) or the class of an expanded clone, and some rows leave it out.

clone_size: -
j_call: TRBJ2-3
d_call: -
v_call: TRBV6-5
cdr3_aa: CASSYSTEADTQYF
cdr3_nt: TGTGCCAGCAGTTACTCGACAGAGGCAGATACGCAGTATTTT

clone_size: -
j_call: TRBJ2-6
d_call: TRBD1
v_call: TRBV25-1
cdr3_aa: CASSPNRGTGANVLTF
cdr3_nt: TGTGCCAGCAGTCCAAACAGGGGAACTGGGGCCAACGTCCTGACTTTC

clone_size: -
j_call: TRBJ1-2
d_call: TRBD1
v_call: TRBV5-8
cdr3_aa: CAGVRDRAYGYTF
cdr3_nt: TGTGCCGGTGTCCGGGACAGGGCCTATGGCTACACCTTC

clone_size: -
j_call: TRBJ1-4
d_call: TRBD1
v_call: TRBV4-1
cdr3_aa: CASSHGQGGEKLFF
cdr3_nt: TGCGCCAGCAGCCATGGACAGGGGGGGGAAAAACTGTTTTTT

clone_size: -
j_call: TRBJ1-4
d_call: TRBD1
v_call: TRBV7-8
cdr3_aa: CASSRRGLGDGKLFF
cdr3_nt: TGTGCCAGCAGCCGCAGGGGGCTCGGGGATGGAAAACTGTTTTTT

clone_size: -
j_call: TRBJ2-5
d_call: TRBD2
v_call: TRBV5-4
cdr3_aa: CASSFPSGSQETQYF
cdr3_nt: TGTGCCAGCAGCTTTCCTAGCGGGAGCCAAGAGACCCAGTACTTC

clone_size: few
j_call: TRBJ2-5
d_call: TRBD1
v_call: TRBV12-5
cdr3_aa: CASGLWGQRSTQYF
cdr3_nt: TGTGCTAGTGGTTTGTGGGGACAGCGCTCCACCCAGTACTTC

clone_size: -
j_call: TRBJ1-1
d_call: -
v_call: TRBV7-2
cdr3_aa: CASSFYSMGAYTEAFF
cdr3_nt: TGTGCCAGCAGCTTCTATTCGATGGGGGCCTACACTGAAGCTTTCTTT

clone_size: -
j_call: TRBJ2-1
d_call: -
v_call: TRBV5-4
cdr3_aa: CASSQGSGYNEQFF
cdr3_nt: TGTGCCAGCAGCCAGGGTAGCGGCTACAATGAGCAGTTCTTC

clone_size: -
j_call: TRBJ2-2
d_call: -
v_call: TRBV5-4
cdr3_aa: CASSADSRGTGELFF
cdr3_nt: TGTGCCAGCAGCGCGGACAGTCGGGGAACCGGGGAGCTGTTTTTT

clone_size: -
j_call: TRBJ1-1
d_call: -
v_call: TRBV30
cdr3_aa: CAWSVPAEAFF
cdr3_nt: TGTGCCTGGAGTGTACCCGCTGAAGCTTTCTTT

clone_size: few
j_call: TRBJ1-2
d_call: -
v_call: TRBV29-1
cdr3_aa: CSVESGGRNGYTF
cdr3_nt: TGCAGCGTTGAAAGTGGGGGAAGGAATGGCTACACCTTC

clone_size: -
j_call: TRBJ1-1
d_call: -
v_call: TRBV9
cdr3_aa: CASSVVVEGEAFF
cdr3_nt: TGTGCCAGCAGCGTAGTCGTAGAGGGTGAAGCTTTCTTT

clone_size: once
j_call: TRBJ2-5
d_call: -
v_call: TRBV6-1
cdr3_aa: CASDSRLRETQYF
cdr3_nt: TGTGCCAGCGACTCCCGACTGAGAGAGACCCAGTACTTC

clone_size: -
j_call: TRBJ1-4
d_call: TRBD1
v_call: TRBV28
cdr3_aa: CASLTGTGNREKLFF
cdr3_nt: TGTGCCTCCCTAACCGGGACAGGGAATCGTGAAAAACTGTTTTTT

clone_size: -
j_call: TRBJ1-3
d_call: -
v_call: TRBV28
cdr3_aa: CASTSGLGNTIYF
cdr3_nt: TGTGCCAGCACCTCGGGGCTAGGGAACACCATATATTTT

clone_size: -
j_call: TRBJ1-5
d_call: -
v_call: TRBV7-8
cdr3_aa: CASSFNAAGNQPQHF
cdr3_nt: TGTGCCAGCAGCTTCAACGCCGCGGGCAATCAGCCCCAGCATTTT

clone_size: -
j_call: TRBJ2-6
d_call: -
v_call: TRBV18
cdr3_aa: CASSLERTGANVLTF
cdr3_nt: TGTGCCAGCTCATTAGAGAGAACTGGGGCCAACGTCCTGACTTTC

clone_size: -
j_call: TRBJ2-3
d_call: -
v_call: TRBV6-1
cdr3_aa: CASSPPNTQYF
cdr3_nt: TGTGCCAGCAGTCCCCCCAATACGCAGTATTTT

clone_size: -
j_call: TRBJ2-7
d_call: -
v_call: TRBV9
cdr3_aa: CASSAGGDREAYEQYF
cdr3_nt: TGTGCCAGCAGCGCGGGGGGCGACAGGGAGGCCTACGAGCAGTACTTC

clone_size: -
j_call: TRBJ2-7
d_call: -
v_call: TRBV6-5
cdr3_aa: CASRDFYEQYF
cdr3_nt: TGTGCCAGCAGAGACTTTTACGAGCAGTACTTC

clone_size: once
j_call: TRBJ1-1
d_call: -
v_call: TRBV18
cdr3_aa: CASSTSHGNTEAFF
cdr3_nt: TGTGCCAGCTCAACCTCACACGGGAACACTGAAGCTTTCTTT

clone_size: once
j_call: TRBJ2-7
d_call: -
v_call: TRBV5-6
cdr3_aa: CASSHRRYEQYF
cdr3_nt: TGTGCCAGCAGCCACAGGCGATACGAGCAGTACTTC

clone_size: -
j_call: TRBJ1-2
d_call: -
v_call: TRBV30
cdr3_aa: CAWLERVGGIDYGYTF
cdr3_nt: TGTGCCTGGCTCGAGCGAGTGGGGGGGATTGACTATGGCTACACCTTC

clone_size: -
j_call: TRBJ2-3
d_call: -
v_call: TRBV7-3
cdr3_aa: CASSLSQGGADTQYF
cdr3_nt: TGTGCCAGCAGCTTATCCCAGGGGGGGGCAGATACGCAGTATTTT

clone_size: -
j_call: TRBJ2-7
d_call: TRBD2
v_call: TRBV5-1
cdr3_aa: CASSLSSGSNLGGEQYF
cdr3_nt: TGCGCCAGCAGCTTGTCCAGCGGGAGCAACCTCGGGGGGGAGCAGTACTTC

clone_size: -
j_call: TRBJ2-2
d_call: -
v_call: TRBV7-3
cdr3_aa: CASSQGQTNTGELFF
cdr3_nt: TGTGCCAGCAGCCAGGGCCAAACGAACACCGGGGAGCTGTTTTTT

clone_size: few
j_call: TRBJ2-3
d_call: -
v_call: TRBV6-4
cdr3_aa: CASSSGSTDTQYF
cdr3_nt: TGTGCCAGCAGTAGCGGGAGCACAGATACGCAGTATTTT